This T cell receptor beta chain was captured in a study of breast tumors, draining lymph nodes, adjacent tissues. Each CDR3 protein gets one entry after TCRdb re-called the multiplex PCR reads with MiXCR. The sample carries 20,000 or so distinct CDR3 sequences, roughly 60% recorded once. The CDR3 is 16 amino acids. Germline V CDR1 and CDR2: GTSNPN, SVGIG (reference sequence). The ends lost 2 bases at V and 4 bases at J; junction bases unmatched: 13. Comment on this clonotype: Antigen unknown.

Broader study findings: Compared with basal-like, luminal-like tumors shared significantly more repertoire with nontumor tissue. Compared with lymph nodes, tumors were less diverse; compared with nontumor tissue, more.

The sample consisted of tumor-adjacent breast tissue. The chain uses TRBV30 and TRBJ2-7, with 8 bases fitting TRBD2. This receptor was taken from a female donor with breast cancer. Some clones in this sample may be carry-over from other donors' samples. The CDR3 is CAWSSTGAGGLYEQYF. The CDR3 DNA reads TGTGCCTGGAGTTCAACGGGGGCGGGAGGTTTGTACGAGCAGTACTTC.